These 27 T cell receptor beta chains originate from one sample sequenced in a study of identical twins. TCRdb re-called the 5' RACE reads through MiXCR, storing one row per CDR3 protein. The table has 1,800,000 or so distinct CDR3 sequences, roughly 35% seen once. Sequenced sample: cord blood. The receptors shown here come from a newborn girl in good health.

The chain is built from TRBV28 and TRBJ1-2, with TRBD1 as a possible D gene (5 bases). Germline loops: CDR1 MDHEN, CDR2 SYDVKM. The CDR3 contains 13 residues. The germline V and J ends were trimmed by 6 bases and 8 bases, with 16 bases remaining between them. The DNA of the CDR3 is TGTGCCAGCAGACGCGCCGCCGAGGGGGGCTACACCTTC. Protein product: CASRRAAEGGYTF.

The chain combines TRBV12-3 or TRBV12-4 with TRBJ2-1; TRBD2 matches at 7 bases. After removal of 6 bases from V and 2 bases from J, the junction contained 10 bases not matched to a gene. The CDR3 runs to 16 residues. CDR3 sequence reads: CASSRHPSGPYNEQFF. CDR3 nucleotides: TGTGCCAGCAGCCGACACCCTAGCGGCCCCTACAATGAGCAGTTCTTC.

The chain joins TRBV20-1 to TRBJ1-2; D unclear. This CDR3 has 16 amino acids. CDR1 and CDR2 from the germline V gene are DFQATT and SNEGSKA (reference sequence). V lost 2 bases and J 0 bases, leaving 16 bases between the germline ends. The CDR3 DNA is TGCAGTGCTAGACCTACCTCCGACTTCACTAACTATGGCTACACCTTC. This codes for CSARPTSDFTNYGYTF.

The chain employs TRBV20-1 and TRBJ2-5; 9 bases match TRBD2. Per germline, CDR1 DFQATT and CDR2 SNEGSKA (reference sequence). J lost 0 bases, V lost 3 bases, and 5 bases had no gene match. CDR3 length: 15 amino acids. Here the CDR3 DNA reads TGCAGTGCTAGTTGGCTAGCGGGGTACCAAGAGACCCAGTACTTC. Protein product: CSASWLAGYQETQYF.

Concerning this clonotype itself: A much larger clone differs by one base, so this may be a read error. This sequence joins TRBV5-1 and TRBJ2-1, with 8 bases fitting TRBD1. The J call may be faulty, since TRBJ2-7 better matches the DNA end. Germline CDR1 is SGHRS and CDR2 is YFSETQ. The CDR3 runs to 15 residues. The CDR3 nucleotides are TGCGCCAGCAGCGGATACAGGGGGACCTACAATGAGCAGTACTTC. Amino acid sequence: CASSGYRGTYNEQYF.

The chain joins TRBV20-1 to TRBJ2-7, with 11 nucleotides matching TRBD1. V lost 6 bases and J lost 3; bases outside the gene matches: 10. From germline, CDR1 is DFQATT and CDR2 SNEGSKA (reference sequence). The CDR3 has 15 residues. As DNA, the CDR3 is TGCAGTGCCAGTTATGGGGGGACAGGGGGCTACGAGCAGTACTTC. It is translated as CSASYGGTGGYEQYF.

The rearrangement uses TRBV11-2 and TRBJ2-1; 11 nucleotides line up with TRBD1. Germline CDR1 SGHAT, CDR2 FQNNGV. This CDR3 has 17 residues. V shed 1 base, J shed 2 bases, and the junction held 4 bases outside the gene matches. The CDR3 here is CASSLVGGQGAYNEQFF. In nucleotides, the CDR3 is TGTGCCAGCAGCTTAGTTGGGGGACAGGGGGCCTACAATGAGCAGTTCTTC.

This clonotype was recorded only once. The V call is TRBV27, the J call TRBJ2-1; TRBD1 agrees at 12 bases. Germline V CDR1 and CDR2: MNHEY, SMNVEV (reference sequence). The CDR3 extends over 18 amino acids. Unmatched junction bases numbered 12, after V lost 5 bases and J lost 4 bases. CDR3 residues: CASSPQRDRGRRYNEQFF. CDR3 bases: TGTGCCAGCAGTCCGCAGCGGGACAGGGGGCGCAGGTACAATGAGCAGTTCTTC.

The chain links TRBV2 to TRBJ2-1; D might be TRBD1 or TRBD2, each matching 5 bases. The CDR3 sequence is 12 residues long. The V end was cut by 7 bases, the J end by 13 bases, with 17 bases between. CDR1 and CDR2 (germline): SNHLY, FYNNEI. The CDR3 DNA is TGTGCCAGCAACCCTCCTCGGGGCACTCAGTTCTTC. Its translation: CASNPPRGTQFF.

The chain joins TRBV23-1 to TRBJ2-7; D assignment may be TRBD1 or TRBD2 (5 bases each). TRBV23-1 is identified as an open reading frame with a role that is uncertain. The CDR3 has 15 residues. Trimming took off 1 base at V and 3 bases at J, with 13 bases between the two ends. The CDR3 region is CASSQWGPDFYEQYF. DNA of the CDR3: TGCGCCAGCAGTCAATGGGGACCAGATTTCTACGAGCAGTACTTC.

The chain recombines TRBV7-2 with TRBJ2-2, with D maybe TRBD2 (5 bases). This CDR3 region has 16 residues. V shed 3 bases and J shed 0 bases, with 11 bases lying between them. From germline, CDR1 is SGHTA and CDR2 FQGNSA. CDR3 residues: CASSLYGGPNTGELFF. CDR3 coding DNA: TGTGCCAGCAGCTTGTATGGCGGGCCGAACACCGGGGAGCTGTTTTTT.

This clonotype was counted a few times. The V gene is TRBV14, the J gene TRBJ1-1, with D unclear. The CDR3 runs to 15 residues. Germline loops: CDR1 SGHDN, CDR2 FVKESK. V was trimmed by 0 bases and J by 7 bases, leaving 15 bases between them. DNA of the CDR3: TGTGCCAGCAGCCAAGATCAAGGCGGGTTCTTTGAAGCTTTCTTT. Residues: CASSQDQGGFFEAFF.

The gene calls are TRBV20-1 and TRBJ2-5; D unclear. Trimming took off 2 bases at V and 1 base at J, with 11 bases between the two ends. The CDR3 spans 14 residues. CDR1 is DFQATT, CDR2 SNEGSKA, per germline (reference sequence). The CDR3, as DNA: TGCAGTGCTAGAATGGACCGATTCCAAGAGACCCAGTACTTC. It codes for CSARMDRFQETQYF.

This clonotype showed up just a few times. At one end the junction does not follow the germline gene, possibly because of a read error. This chain connects TRBV12-3 or TRBV12-4 to TRBJ2-7, with D maybe TRBD2 (6 bases). This CDR3 comprises 11 residues. Here the CDR3 reads CASSRGYGQYF. In DNA, the CDR3 is TGTGCCAGCAGTCGGGGGTACGGGCAGTACTTC.

V is TRBV20-1 and J is TRBJ2-1, with 7 bases matching TRBD2. CDR1 and CDR2 from the germline V gene are DFQATT and SNEGSKA (reference sequence). The J segment lost 4 bases and the V segment lost 0 bases, leaving 6 bases of the junction unmatched. The CDR3 consists of 15 residues. CDR3 coding DNA: TGCAGTGCTAGAGATATAGGGACTACGTACAATGAGCAGTTCTTC. This sequence encodes CSARDIGTTYNEQFF.

This chain uses TRBV15 with TRBJ1-2, with 7 bases aligning to TRBD1. Looked up from germline, CDR1 is LNHNV and CDR2 is YYDKDF (reference sequence). The CDR3 sequence is 14 residues long. After removal of 2 bases from V and 5 bases from J, the junction contained 5 bases not matched to a gene. In DNA form, the CDR3 reads TGTGCCACCAGCAGAAGGGACAGTTTATATGGCTACACCTTC. This translates into CATSRRDSLYGYTF.

This clonotype was observed a handful of times. The J gene is TRBJ1-2, the V gene TRBV29-1, with TRBD1 matching 7 bases. The CDR3 covers 13 residues. Germline CDR1 is SQVTM and CDR2 is ANQGSEA. After removal of 5 bases from V and 2 bases from J, the junction contained 5 bases not matched to a gene. The CDR3 region is CSVRQGRNYGYTF. Here the CDR3 DNA reads TGCAGCGTTCGACAGGGCCGGAACTATGGCTACACCTTC.

As to this clonotype: The junction differs from germline at one of its ends, possibly a read error. The chain has TRBV25-1 and TRBJ2-7; 8 nucleotides line up with TRBD2. The germline V gene encodes CDR1 MGHDK and CDR2 SYGVNS. The CDR3 has 16 amino acids. Here the CDR3 DNA reads TGTGTCAGCAGTGACCCCCTAGCGGGTCCTCCTTACGAGCAGTACTTC. It translates to CVSSDPLAGPPYEQYF.

The table lists this clonotype with a few counts. V and J are TRBV6-5 and TRBJ2-4, with 9 positions matching TRBD1. The length of the CDR3 is 16 residues. Germline CDR1 and CDR2: MNHEY and SVGAGI. The ends lost 6 bases at V and 1 base at J; junction bases unmatched: 7. CDR3 residues: CASRRQGVGAKNIQYF. CDR3 sequence (DNA): TGTGCCAGCAGACGACAGGGGGTTGGGGCCAAAAACATTCAGTACTTC.

This chain uses TRBV28 with TRBJ1-2, with D tentatively TRBD1 (6 bases). The germline gives CDR1 MDHEN, CDR2 SYDVKM. V was trimmed by 10 bases and J by 1 base, leaving 22 bases between them. CDR3 length: 16 residues. The CDR3: CAISPTPGQRNYGYTF. The CDR3, as DNA: TGTGCCATCTCCCCTACTCCGGGACAACGTAACTATGGCTACACCTTC.

The sample holds a few counts of this clonotype. The chain joins TRBV20-1 to TRBJ1-5; 11 bases map to TRBD1. CDR1 is DFQATT and CDR2 is SNEGSKA in the germline V gene (reference sequence). The CDR3 runs 17 residues. The ends lost 3 bases at V and 6 bases at J; junction bases unmatched: 13. CDR3 nucleotide sequence: TGCAGTGCTAGTGGGAGGGACAGGGGGGGTTCCGGTCAGCCCCAGCATTTT. Its protein is CSASGRDRGGSGQPQHF.

In its sample, this clonotype was seen a few times. This CDR3 is CASSFLQSAYEQYF. CDR3 nucleotides: TGTGCCAGCAGTTTCCTGCAGTCTGCCTACGAGCAGTACTTC. The rearrangement joins TRBV12-3 or TRBV12-4 to TRBJ2-7; D call uncertain. This CDR3 spans 14 amino acids. V shed 3 bases and J shed 2 bases, with 11 bases lying between them.

In its sample, this clonotype was seen a few times. V and J are TRBV28 and TRBJ1-5, with D hard to call. Germline values: CDR1 MDHEN, CDR2 SYDVKM. CDR3 size: 10 residues. V lost 3 bases and J 14 bases, leaving 8 bases between the germline ends. Here the CDR3 reads CASSFLVKHF. CDR3 in DNA: TGTGCCAGCAGTTTCCTCGTAAAGCATTTT.

This clonotype was observed a few times. The chain links TRBV20-1 to TRBJ2-5; weak D call: TRBD1 (6 bases). The CDR3 is 12 amino acids. Germline V gives CDR1 DFQATT, CDR2 SNEGSKA (reference sequence). Trimming left V 5 bases short and J 5 bases short, with 12 bases between. The CDR3 is CSAPQGYETQYF. The CDR3, as DNA: TGCAGTGCTCCACAGGGATACGAGACCCAGTACTTC.

In nucleotides, the CDR3 is TGTGCCAGCACAACATCACTCTTCTACGAGCAGTACTTC. Its protein product is CASTTSLFYEQYF. This chain connects TRBV2 to TRBJ2-7; D call uncertain. This CDR3 is built from 13 residues. V was pared by 7 bases and J by 3 bases, with 13 bases between. Per the germline V gene, CDR1 is SNHLY and CDR2 is FYNNEI.

V and J are TRBV2 and TRBJ2-3, with a possible D match to TRBD1 (5 bases). Germline values: CDR1 SNHLY, CDR2 FYNNEI. The CDR3 length is 15 residues. Between the trimmed V and J ends, which lost 8 bases and 1 base, there was a span of 16 bases. CDR3 loop: CASLTQGIRTDTQYF. The CDR3 nucleotides read TGTGCCAGCCTCACCCAGGGCATTCGCACAGATACGCAGTATTTT.

The rearrangement links TRBV7-8 to TRBJ2-7; no clear D. CDR3 length: 14 amino acids. Germline-derived CDR1 and CDR2 are SGHVS and FQNEAQ. Trimming removed 4 bases from V and 3 bases from J, with 13 bases in between. CDR3: CASSSARLNYEQYF. Here the CDR3 DNA reads TGTGCCAGCAGCTCAGCGAGGCTAAACTACGAGCAGTACTTC.